Here is one T cell receptor beta chain with its context. This clonotype was found a few times. Its antigen remains unidentified. Per-nucleotide qualities are absent, and no much larger clonotype sits a single base away. The donors were roughly 38 Caucasian individuals from Russia, aged roughly 6 to 100 years, who were systemically healthy. Each donor gave 8 to 10 milliliters of peripheral blood, collected into EDTA-treated Vacutainer tubes. PBMCs were isolated by Ficoll-Paque density-gradient centrifugation, with at least 7 million obtained per sample. Trizol reagent was used to extract total RNA from PBMCs, with at least 5 micrograms per sample. For every donor, an aliquot of PBMCs went through flow cytometry to measure the percentages of naive CD45RAhigh/CD27high T cells. The sample comes from a study of blood T cells in healthy people across ages (dated by TCRdb to 2014 to 2015). Study-level background: In model experiments, roughly one uniquely barcoded TCR beta cDNA molecule per two T cells was captured by template switching. To track age-related changes in TCR beta repertoire diversity, the study relied on deep sequencing normalized with unique cDNA molecular identifiers. The donors were split into four age groups: young (average 16 years), middle-aged (roughly 39), aged (about 56) and long-lived (approximately 80). Donors of different ages were randomly distributed across sequencing lanes to avoid experimental bias. The study analyzed two additional independent replicas of 1 million unique cDNA reads from the same blood draw for two donors, one aged 18 to 29 and one aged 80 or older. Points the paper makes about the study in general: Because donor CMV infection status was unknown, age-related changes in expanded clonotypes were potentially confounded. Compared with the aged group, the long-lived group had more naive CD4+ T cells, fewer expanded clones and increased TCR diversity, suggesting age selection. Observed TCR beta diversity per million T cells fell roughly linearly with age, and a significant reduction was already apparent by age around 44. Because profiling used bulk unsorted PBMCs, naive and antigen-experienced compartments could not be compared conclusively. Observed TCR beta diversity correlated strongly with the percentage of naive T cells measured by flow cytometry. Total diversity estimates from one million sequenced T cells were considered lower bounds and underestimates.

Germline trimming: 3 bases from V, 6 bases from J; junction bases outside gene matches: 8. Including the terminal cysteine and phenylalanine, the CDR3 comprises 15 residues. Only the CDR3 DNA is retained, 45 bases long and in frame from the first base. Taken from the germline V gene (reference sequence), the CDR1 and CDR2 loops are SGHNT and YYREEE. Libraries were built with 5' RACE. The instrument was an Illumina HiSeq 2500. A second PCR of about 7 to 12 cycles was run with a J-beta primer mix and a sample-barcoded 5' primer. A template-switch 5' adaptor carrying 12 random nucleotides introduced a unique molecular identifier onto each TCR beta cDNA molecule. Each sample yielded at least 2.5 million CDR3-containing paired-end reads. All of the RNA was converted into first-strand cDNA using the Mint cDNA synthesis kit, with a TRBC-specific oligonucleotide serving as the primer. After uracil-DNA glycosylase treatment, a first 18-cycle PCR used universal primers M1SS and BC2_uni_R on all cDNA. The paper's processing steps were these. Normalization of each sample was performed by random selection of 1 million high-quality reads, each carrying a distinct molecular identifier. Reads sharing molecular identifiers were discarded rather than binned into consensus sequences. CDR3 identification, clonotype clustering and error correction used MiTCR with a Q25 quality threshold and the strictest error-elimination algorithm. A nonparametric unseen species model with Euler transformation was used to estimate lower-bound total TCR beta diversity. TCRdb cleaned the public reads at Q25 with fastp, built clones with MiXCR and kept in-frame beta chains. Each entry merges the rows of one CDR3 protein and shows their most common DNA and genes. In this record, the V and J calls reflect TCRdb's handling and not the investigators' own analysis. Counted in this sample were more than 1.4 million distinct CDR3 sequences; 42% of them appeared once. The biggest ten clones account for approximately 7.9% of the sample.

This TCR was sampled from a woman under 30 in good health. The rearranged chain carries TRBV5-4 and TRBJ2-3; the central 9 bases match TRBD2. Material: blood. The DNA sequence reads TGTGCCAGCAGCTCTCCCGCGGGGGGGCTTGATACGCAGTATTTT. Translated, this is CASSSPAGGLDTQYF.